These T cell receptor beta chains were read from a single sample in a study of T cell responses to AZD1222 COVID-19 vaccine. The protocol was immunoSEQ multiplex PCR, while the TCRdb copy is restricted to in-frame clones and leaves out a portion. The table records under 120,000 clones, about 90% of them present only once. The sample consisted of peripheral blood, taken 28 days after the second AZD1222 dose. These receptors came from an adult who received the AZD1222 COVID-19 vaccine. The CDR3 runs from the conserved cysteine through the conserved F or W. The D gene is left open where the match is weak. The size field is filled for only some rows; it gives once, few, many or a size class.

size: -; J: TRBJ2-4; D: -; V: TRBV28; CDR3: CASSAGNIQYF; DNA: TGTGCCAGCAGTGCGGGGAACATTCAGTACTTC
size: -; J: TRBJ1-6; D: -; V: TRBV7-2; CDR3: CASSLAALYNSPLHF; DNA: TGTGCCAGCAGCTTAGCGGCCCTCTATAATTCACCCCTCCACTTT
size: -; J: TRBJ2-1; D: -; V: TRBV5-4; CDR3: CASSLGNDPYNEQFF; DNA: TGTGCCAGCAGCCTCGGCAACGACCCCTACAATGAGCAGTTCTTC
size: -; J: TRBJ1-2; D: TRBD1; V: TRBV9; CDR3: CASSVEDRGDSNYGYTF; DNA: TGTGCCAGCAGCGTAGAAGACAGGGGCGATTCTAACTATGGCTACACCTTC
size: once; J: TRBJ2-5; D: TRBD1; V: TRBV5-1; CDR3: CASSQADRAQGTQYF; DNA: TGCGCCAGCAGCCAAGCTGACAGGGCTCAGGGGACCCAGTACTTC
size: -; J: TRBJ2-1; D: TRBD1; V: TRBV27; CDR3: CASSQGQYNEQFF; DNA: TGTGCCAGCAGTCAGGGACAGTACAATGAGCAGTTCTTC
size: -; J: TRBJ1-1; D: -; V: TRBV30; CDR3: CAWTLGGNTEAFF; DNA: TGTGCCTGGACCCTAGGAGGGAACACTGAAGCTTTCTTT
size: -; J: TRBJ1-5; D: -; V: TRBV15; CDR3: CATSRRSQAVEPQHF; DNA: TGTGCCACCAGCAGACGAAGTCAGGCCGTTGAGCCCCAGCATTTT
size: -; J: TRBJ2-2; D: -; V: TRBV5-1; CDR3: CASSLERANTGELFF; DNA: TGCGCCAGCAGCTTGGAAAGAGCTAACACCGGGGAGCTGTTTTTT
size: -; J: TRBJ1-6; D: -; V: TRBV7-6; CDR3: CASSSVDRAHSPLHF; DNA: TGTGCCAGCAGCTCCGTGGACCGGGCCCATTCACCCCTCCACTTT
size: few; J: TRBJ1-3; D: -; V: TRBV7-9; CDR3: CASSLAGSTIYF; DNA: TGTGCCAGCAGCTTGGCTGGCAGCACCATATATTTT
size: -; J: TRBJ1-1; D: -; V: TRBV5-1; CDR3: CASSLILGLKDTEAFF; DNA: TGCGCCAGCAGCTTAATTCTTGGACTGAAGGACACTGAAGCTTTCTTT
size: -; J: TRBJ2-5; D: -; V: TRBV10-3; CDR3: CAISVSGLGQETQYF; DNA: TGTGCCATCAGTGTTTCAGGGTTAGGGCAAGAGACCCAGTACTTC
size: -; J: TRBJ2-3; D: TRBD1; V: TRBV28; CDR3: CASSSDRGRADTQYF; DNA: TGTGCCAGCAGCTCCGACAGGGGTCGGGCAGATACGCAGTATTTT
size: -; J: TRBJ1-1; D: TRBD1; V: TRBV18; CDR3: CASSTLGQGGAFF; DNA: TGTGCCAGCTCAACACTCGGACAGGGTGGCGCTTTCTTT
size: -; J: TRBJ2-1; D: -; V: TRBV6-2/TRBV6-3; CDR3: CASSGTLDNEQFF; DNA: TGTGCCAGCAGCGGGACTCTGGATAATGAGCAGTTCTTC
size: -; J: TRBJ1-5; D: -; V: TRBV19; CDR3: CASSISRVEPQHF; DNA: TGTGCCAGTAGTATATCCAGGGTAGAGCCCCAGCATTTT
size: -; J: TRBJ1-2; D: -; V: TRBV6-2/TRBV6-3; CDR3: CASSYSPANYGYTF; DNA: TGTGCCAGCAGTTACTCGCCAGCTAACTATGGCTACACCTTC
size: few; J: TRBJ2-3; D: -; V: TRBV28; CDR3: CASSLKRGTDTQYF; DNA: TGTGCCAGCAGTTTAAAGCGGGGCACAGATACGCAGTATTTT
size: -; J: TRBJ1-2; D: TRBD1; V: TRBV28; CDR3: CASSPRDRVNYGYTF; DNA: TGTGCCAGCAGTCCCCGAGACAGGGTTAACTATGGCTACACCTTC
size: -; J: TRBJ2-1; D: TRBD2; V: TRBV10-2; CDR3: CASLGLGLSEQFF; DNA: TGCGCCAGCTTGGGACTAGGTCTTAGTGAGCAGTTCTTC
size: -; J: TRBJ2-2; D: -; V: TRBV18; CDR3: CASSPRELHTGELFF; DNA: TGTGCCAGCTCACCACGGGAGCTACACACCGGGGAGCTGTTTTTT
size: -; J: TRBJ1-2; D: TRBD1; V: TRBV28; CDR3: CASRPTGGANYGYTF; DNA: TGTGCCAGCAGACCTACAGGGGGCGCAAACTATGGCTACACCTTC
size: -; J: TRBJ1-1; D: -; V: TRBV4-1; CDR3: CASSQAGITEAFF; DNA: TGCGCCAGCAGCCAAGCAGGGATCACTGAAGCTTTCTTT
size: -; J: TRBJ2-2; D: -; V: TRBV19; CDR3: CASRNTGELFF; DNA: TGTGCCAGTAGAAACACCGGGGAGCTGTTTTTT
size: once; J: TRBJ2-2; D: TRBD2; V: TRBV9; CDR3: CASSATSGTNTGELFF; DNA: TGTGCCAGCAGCGCCACTAGCGGGACGAACACCGGGGAGCTGTTTTTT
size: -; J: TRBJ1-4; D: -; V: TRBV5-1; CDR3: CASSPAGRNEKLFF; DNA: TGCGCCAGCAGCCCAGCGGGGAGGAATGAAAAACTGTTTTTT
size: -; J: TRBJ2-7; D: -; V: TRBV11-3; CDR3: CASSYSYSYEQYF; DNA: TGTGCCAGCAGCTACAGTTATTCCTACGAGCAGTACTTC
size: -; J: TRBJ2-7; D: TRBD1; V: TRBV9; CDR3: CASSPWTGGWDEQYF; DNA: TGTGCCAGCAGTCCCTGGACAGGGGGCTGGGACGAGCAGTACTTC
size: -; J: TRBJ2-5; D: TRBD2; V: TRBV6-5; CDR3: CASSYSSGRAGETQYF; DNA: TGTGCCAGCAGTTACTCTAGCGGGAGGGCCGGAGAGACCCAGTACTTC
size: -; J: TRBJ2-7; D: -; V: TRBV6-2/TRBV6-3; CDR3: CASSRGTGWEQYF; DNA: TGTGCCAGCAGTAGAGGGACTGGATGGGAGCAGTACTTC
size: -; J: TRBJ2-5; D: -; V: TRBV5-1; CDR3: CASSSQGQETQYF; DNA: TGCGCCAGCAGCTCGCAGGGGCAAGAGACCCAGTACTTC
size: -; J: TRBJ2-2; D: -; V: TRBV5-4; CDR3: CASSRGTVNTGELFF; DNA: TGTGCCAGCAGCCGGGGGACAGTGAACACCGGGGAGCTGTTTTTT
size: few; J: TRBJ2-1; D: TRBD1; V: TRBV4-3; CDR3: CASSQNTGVSGGEQFF; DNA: TGCGCCAGCAGCCAGAACACAGGGGTCAGCGGAGGTGAGCAGTTCTTC
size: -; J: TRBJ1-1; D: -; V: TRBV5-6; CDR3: CASSLGANTEAFF; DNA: TGTGCCAGCAGCTTGGGGGCGAACACTGAAGCTTTCTTT
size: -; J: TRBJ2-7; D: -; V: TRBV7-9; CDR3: CASSNVAEQYF; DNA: TGTGCCAGCAGCAACGTAGCCGAGCAGTACTTC
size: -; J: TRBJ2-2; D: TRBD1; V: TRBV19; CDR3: CASSARDRGRGTGELFF; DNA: TGTGCCAGTAGTGCCCGGGACAGGGGTAGAGGGACCGGGGAGCTGTTTTTT
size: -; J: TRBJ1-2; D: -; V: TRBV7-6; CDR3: CASSLFGHSNYGYTF; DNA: TGTGCCAGCAGCTTATTCGGTCACAGCAACTATGGCTACACCTTC
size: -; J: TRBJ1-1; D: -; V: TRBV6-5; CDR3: CAICWGGTEAFF; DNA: TGTGCCATCTGTTGGGGTGGAACTGAAGCTTTCTTT
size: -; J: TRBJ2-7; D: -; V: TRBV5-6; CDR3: CASSLAFEQYF; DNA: TGTGCCAGCAGCTTGGCCTTCGAGCAGTACTTC
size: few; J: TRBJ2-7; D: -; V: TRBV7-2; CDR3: CATSVRPSYEQYF; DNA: TGTGCCACCTCGGTGAGGCCCTCCTACGAGCAGTACTTC
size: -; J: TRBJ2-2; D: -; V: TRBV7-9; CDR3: CASSLKLANTGELFF; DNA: TGTGCCAGCAGCTTAAAACTAGCCAACACCGGGGAGCTGTTTTTT
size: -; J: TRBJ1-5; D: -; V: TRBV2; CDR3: CASSTDGLGQPQHF; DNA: TGTGCCAGCAGTACGGACGGACTTGGTCAGCCCCAGCATTTT
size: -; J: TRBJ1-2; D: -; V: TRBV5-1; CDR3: CASSLVPGVSGYTF; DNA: TGCGCCAGCAGCTTGGTCCCAGGGGTGAGTGGCTACACCTTC
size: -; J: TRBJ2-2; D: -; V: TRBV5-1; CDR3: CASSLDSIRVNTGELFF; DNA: TGCGCCAGCAGCTTGGATTCGATTAGGGTTAACACCGGGGAGCTGTTTTTT
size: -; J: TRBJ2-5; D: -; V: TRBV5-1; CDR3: CASSLGDRKETQYF; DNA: TGCGCCAGCAGCTTGGGCGACAGAAAAGAGACCCAGTACTTC
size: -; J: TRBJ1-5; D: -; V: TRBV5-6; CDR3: CASSSSGQYSNQPQHF; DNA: TGTGCCAGCAGCTCGTCCGGACAATATAGCAATCAGCCCCAGCATTTT
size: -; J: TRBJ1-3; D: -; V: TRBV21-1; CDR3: CASSARSYETGATHTIYF; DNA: TGTGCCAGCAGCGCACGAAGCTACGAGACAGGGGCGACCCACACCATATATTTT
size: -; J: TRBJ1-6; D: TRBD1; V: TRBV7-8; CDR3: CASSLARIPGQYDSPLHF; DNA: TGTGCCAGCAGCTTAGCCAGGATTCCGGGACAGTATGATTCACCCCTCCACTTT
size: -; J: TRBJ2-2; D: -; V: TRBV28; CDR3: CASSLMSIRNTGELFF; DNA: TGTGCCAGCAGTTTGATGTCTATACGAAACACCGGGGAGCTGTTTTTT
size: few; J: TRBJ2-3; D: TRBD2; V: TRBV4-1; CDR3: CASSPGLAGGPGTDTQYF; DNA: TGCGCCAGCAGCCCGGGACTAGCGGGAGGCCCCGGGACAGATACGCAGTATTTT
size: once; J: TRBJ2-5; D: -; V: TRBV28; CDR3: CASSSLAGGAQYF; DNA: TGTGCCAGCAGCTCCCTAGCTGGAGGGGCCCAGTACTTC
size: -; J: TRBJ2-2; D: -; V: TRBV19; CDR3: CASSISGQFGELFF; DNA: TGTGCCAGTAGTATATCAGGGCAATTCGGGGAGCTGTTTTTT
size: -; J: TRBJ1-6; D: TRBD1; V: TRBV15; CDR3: CATSRNRGTGDSPLHF; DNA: TGTGCCACCAGCAGAAATAGAGGCACAGGGGATTCACCCCTCCACTTT
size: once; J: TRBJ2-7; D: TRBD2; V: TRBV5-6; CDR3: CASSLRVAGVSSYEQYF; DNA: TGTGCCAGCAGCTTGAGGGTAGCGGGCGTTAGCTCCTACGAGCAGTACTTC